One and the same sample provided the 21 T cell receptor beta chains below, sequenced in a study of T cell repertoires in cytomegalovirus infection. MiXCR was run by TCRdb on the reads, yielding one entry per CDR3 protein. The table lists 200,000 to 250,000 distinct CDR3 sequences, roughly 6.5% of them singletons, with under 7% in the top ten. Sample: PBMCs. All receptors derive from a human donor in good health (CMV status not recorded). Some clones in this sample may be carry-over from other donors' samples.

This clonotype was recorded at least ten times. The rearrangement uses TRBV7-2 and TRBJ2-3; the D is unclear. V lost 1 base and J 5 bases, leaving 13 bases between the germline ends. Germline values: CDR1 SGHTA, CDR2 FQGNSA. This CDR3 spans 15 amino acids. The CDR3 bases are TGTGCCAGCAGCTTAGTCGATAGCCTGAAAGATACGCAGTATTTT. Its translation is CASSLVDSLKDTQYF.

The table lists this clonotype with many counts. This chain's CDR3 is CASTDERDTDYTDTQYF. CDR3 DNA sequence: TGTGCCAGCACCGACGAGCGGGACACCGACTACACAGATACGCAGTATTTT. The V call is TRBV6-2 or TRBV6-3, the J call TRBJ2-3, with D tentatively TRBD2 (7 bases). Trimming removed 7 bases from V and 2 bases from J, with 22 bases in between. CDR3 length equals 17 residues. In germline, CDR1 is MNHEY, CDR2 SVGEGT.

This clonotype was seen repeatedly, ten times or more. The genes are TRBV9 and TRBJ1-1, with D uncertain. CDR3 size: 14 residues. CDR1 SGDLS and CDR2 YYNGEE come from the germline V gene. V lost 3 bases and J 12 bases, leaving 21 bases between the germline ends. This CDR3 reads CASSAQPGIEVTFF. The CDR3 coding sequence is TGTGCCAGCAGCGCCCAGCCGGGAATAGAGGTTACTTTCTTT.

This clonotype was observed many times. This chain's CDR3 is CASSLATPAGTEAFF. CDR3 DNA: TGTGCCAGCAGCCTTGCTACGCCGGCGGGCACTGAAGCTTTCTTT. J is TRBJ1-1 and V is TRBV7-9; D not certain. The CDR3 extends over 15 amino acids. Trimming left V 5 bases short and J 4 bases short, with 17 bases between. Germline values: CDR1 SEHNR, CDR2 FQNEAQ (reference sequence).

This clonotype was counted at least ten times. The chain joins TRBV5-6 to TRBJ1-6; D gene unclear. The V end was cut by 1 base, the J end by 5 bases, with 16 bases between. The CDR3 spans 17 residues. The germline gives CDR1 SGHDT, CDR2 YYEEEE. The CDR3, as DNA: TGTGCCAGCAGCTTGTGGAGGAACGGCCCGAATAATTCACCCCTCCACTTT. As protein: CASSLWRNGPNNSPLHF.

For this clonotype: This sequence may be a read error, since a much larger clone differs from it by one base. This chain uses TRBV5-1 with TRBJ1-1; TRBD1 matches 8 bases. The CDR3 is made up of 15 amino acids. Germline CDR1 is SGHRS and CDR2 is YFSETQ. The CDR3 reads CTSRMGTGIGTEAFF. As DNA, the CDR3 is TGCACCAGTAGAATGGGGACAGGAATCGGTACTGAAGCTTTCTTT.

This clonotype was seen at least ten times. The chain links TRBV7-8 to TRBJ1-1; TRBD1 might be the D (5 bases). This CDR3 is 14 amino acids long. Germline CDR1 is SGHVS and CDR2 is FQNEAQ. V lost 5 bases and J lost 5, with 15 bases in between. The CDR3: CASSPGRVGTEAFF. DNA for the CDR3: TGTGCCAGCAGCCCGGGCAGGGTAGGGACTGAAGCTTTCTTT. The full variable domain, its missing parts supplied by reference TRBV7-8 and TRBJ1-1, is GAGVSQSPRYKVAKRGQDVALRCDPISGHVSLFWYQQALGQGPEFLTYFQNEAQLDKSGLPSDRFFAERPEGSVSTLKIQRTQQEDSAVYLCASSPGRVGTEAFFGQGTRLTVV.

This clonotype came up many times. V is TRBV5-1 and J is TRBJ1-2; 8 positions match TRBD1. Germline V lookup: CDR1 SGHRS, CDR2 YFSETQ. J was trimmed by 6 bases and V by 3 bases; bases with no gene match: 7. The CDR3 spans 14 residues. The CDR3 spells CASSSSTGGDGYTF. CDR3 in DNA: TGCGCCAGCAGCTCCTCTACAGGGGGTGATGGCTACACCTTC. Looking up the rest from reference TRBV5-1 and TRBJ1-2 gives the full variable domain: KAGVTQTPRYLIKTRGQQVTLSCSPISGHRSVSWYQQTPGQGLQFLFEYFSETQRNKGNFPGRFSGRQFSNSRSEMNVSTLELGDSALYLCASSSSTGGDGYTFGSGTRLTVV.

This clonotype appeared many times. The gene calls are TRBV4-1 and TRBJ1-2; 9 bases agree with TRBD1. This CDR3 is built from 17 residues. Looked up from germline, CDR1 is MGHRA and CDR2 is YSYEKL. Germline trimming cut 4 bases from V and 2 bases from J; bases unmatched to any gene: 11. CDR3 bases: TGCGCCAGCAGCCCCAAATTCTCACAGGGGGCAAACTATGGCTACACCTTC. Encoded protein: CASSPKFSQGANYGYTF.

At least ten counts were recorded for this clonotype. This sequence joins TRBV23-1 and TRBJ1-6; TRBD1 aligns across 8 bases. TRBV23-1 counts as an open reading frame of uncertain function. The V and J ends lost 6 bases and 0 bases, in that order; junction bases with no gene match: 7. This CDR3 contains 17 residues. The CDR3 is CASSRYRGSSYNSPLHF. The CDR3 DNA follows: TGCGCCAGCAGCCGCTACAGGGGGAGCTCCTATAATTCACCCCTCCACTTT.

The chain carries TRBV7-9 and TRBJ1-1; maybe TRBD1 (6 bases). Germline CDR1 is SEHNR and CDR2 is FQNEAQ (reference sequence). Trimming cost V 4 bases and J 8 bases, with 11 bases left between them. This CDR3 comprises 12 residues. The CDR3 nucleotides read TGTGCCAGCAGCTCCCCCAGGGGAGAAGCTTTCTTT. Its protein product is CASSSPRGEAFF.

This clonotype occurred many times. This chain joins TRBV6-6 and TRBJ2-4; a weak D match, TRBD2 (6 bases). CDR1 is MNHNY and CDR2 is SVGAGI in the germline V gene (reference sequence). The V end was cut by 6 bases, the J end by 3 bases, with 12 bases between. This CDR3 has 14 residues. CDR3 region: CASSSPDYKNIQYF. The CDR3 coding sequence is TGTGCCAGCAGCTCCCCGGACTACAAAAACATTCAGTACTTC.

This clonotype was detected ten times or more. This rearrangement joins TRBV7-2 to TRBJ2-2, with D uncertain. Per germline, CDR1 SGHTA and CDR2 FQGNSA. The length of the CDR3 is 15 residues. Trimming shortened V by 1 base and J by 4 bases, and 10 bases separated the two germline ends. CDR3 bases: TGTGCCAGCAGCTTAGGTGATCGCAGCACCGGGGAGCTGTTTTTT. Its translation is CASSLGDRSTGELFF.

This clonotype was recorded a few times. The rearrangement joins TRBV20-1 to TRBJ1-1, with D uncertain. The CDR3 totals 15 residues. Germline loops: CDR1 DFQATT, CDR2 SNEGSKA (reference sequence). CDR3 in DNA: TGCAGCGGGAATTCAGGACTTGCCATGAACACTGAAGCTTTCTTT. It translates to CSGNSGLAMNTEAFF.

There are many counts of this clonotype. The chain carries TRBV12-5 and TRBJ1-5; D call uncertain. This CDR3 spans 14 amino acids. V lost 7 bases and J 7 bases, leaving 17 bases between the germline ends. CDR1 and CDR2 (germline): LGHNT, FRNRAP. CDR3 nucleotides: TGTGCTAGTGACATCGGGAGGAGCAGCCAGCCCCAGCATTTT. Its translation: CASDIGRSSQPQHF.

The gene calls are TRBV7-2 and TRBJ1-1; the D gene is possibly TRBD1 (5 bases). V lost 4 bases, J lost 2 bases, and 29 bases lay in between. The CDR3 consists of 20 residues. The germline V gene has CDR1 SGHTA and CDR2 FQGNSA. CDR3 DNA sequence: TGTGCCAGCAGCTCCCCAATCGCCTGGCGGGGCTGGCGAGTTAACACTGAAGCTTTCTTT. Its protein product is CASSSPIAWRGWRVNTEAFF. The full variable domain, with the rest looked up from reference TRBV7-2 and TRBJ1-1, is GAGVSQSPSNKVTEKGKDVELRCDPISGHTALYWYRQSLGQGLEFLIYFQGNSAPDKSGLPSDRFSAERTGGSVSTLTIQRTQQEDSAVYLCASSSPIAWRGWRVNTEAFFGQGTRLTVV.

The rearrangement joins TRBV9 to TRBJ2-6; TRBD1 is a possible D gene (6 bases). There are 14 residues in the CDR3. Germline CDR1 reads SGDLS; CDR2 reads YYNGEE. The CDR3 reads CVNHPGAGANVLTF. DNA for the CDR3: TGTGTCAACCATCCAGGGGCTGGGGCCAACGTCCTGACTTTC.

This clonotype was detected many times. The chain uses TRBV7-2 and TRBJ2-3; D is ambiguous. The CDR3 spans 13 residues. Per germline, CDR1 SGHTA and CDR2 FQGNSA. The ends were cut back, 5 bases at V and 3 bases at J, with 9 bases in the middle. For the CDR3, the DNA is TGTGCCAGCAGCCCCTGGAATACAGATACGCAGTATTTT. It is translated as CASSPWNTDTQYF.

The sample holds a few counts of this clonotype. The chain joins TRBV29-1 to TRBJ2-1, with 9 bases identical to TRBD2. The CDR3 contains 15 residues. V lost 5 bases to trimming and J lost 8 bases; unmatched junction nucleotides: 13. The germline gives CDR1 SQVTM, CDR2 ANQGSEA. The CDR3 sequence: CSVNPGLAFSDEQFF. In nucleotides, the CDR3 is TGCAGCGTTAACCCGGGACTAGCTTTTTCCGATGAGCAGTTCTTC.

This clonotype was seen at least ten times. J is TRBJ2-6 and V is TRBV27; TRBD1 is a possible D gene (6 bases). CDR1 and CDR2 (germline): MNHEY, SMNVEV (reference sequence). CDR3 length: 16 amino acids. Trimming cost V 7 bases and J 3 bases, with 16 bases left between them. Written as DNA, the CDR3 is TGTGCCAGCAACGAAGTGGGGGCAGGTGGGGCCAACGTCCTGACTTTC. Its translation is CASNEVGAGGANVLTF.

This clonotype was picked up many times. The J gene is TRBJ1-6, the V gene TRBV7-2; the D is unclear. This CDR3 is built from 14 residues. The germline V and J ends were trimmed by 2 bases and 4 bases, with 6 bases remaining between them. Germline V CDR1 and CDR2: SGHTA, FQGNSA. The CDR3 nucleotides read TGTGCCAGCAGCTTATTGGGTTATAATTCACCCCTCCACTTT. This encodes CASSLLGYNSPLHF.